This passage covers 27 T cell receptor beta chains from one sample sequenced in a study of shared clonotypes between healthy human individuals. Naive CD8 cells comprised CD45RO-negative, CCR7-positively selected cells, excluding terminally differentiated effector memory CD45RA+ cells. The data were produced by immunoSEQ multiplex PCR, yet TCRdb's version contains in-frame clones alone and is incomplete. The repertoire holds more than 2 million clones, with 85% to 95% as singletons. Sequencing was carried out using naive CD8+ T cells from PBMCs. All receptors come from a man between 18 and 35 years old in good health. Some clones in this sample may be carry-over from other donors' samples.

The rearrangement joins TRBV29-1 to TRBJ2-1, with TRBD2 matching 13 bases. CDR1 is SQVTM and CDR2 is ANQGSEA in the germline V gene. CDR3 size: 15 residues. V dropped 3 bases and J dropped 6; count of bases not matched to a gene: 5. In nucleotides, the CDR3 is TGCAGCGTTGATGGGACTAGCGGGATCGCCAATGAGCAGTTCTTC. It encodes CSVDGTSGIANEQFF.

V usage is TRBV27 and J usage is TRBJ2-7; no firm D call. Germline V gene sequence: CDR1 MNHEY, CDR2 SMNVEV (reference sequence). Trimming pared 5 bases from V and 3 bases from J, leaving 11 bases between. The CDR3 is 13 amino acids. CDR3 sequence: CASSDILGYEQYF. CDR3 DNA: TGTGCCAGCAGTGATATCCTGGGCTACGAGCAGTACTTC.

The chain employs TRBV28 and TRBJ2-7; D gene unclear. Trimming removed 8 bases from V and 3 bases from J, with 14 bases in between. The CDR3 runs to 13 residues. Germline CDR1 is MDHEN and CDR2 is SYDVKM. The CDR3 coding sequence is TGTGCCAGCCTTTGTACAGTGATCTACGAGCAGTACTTC. Amino acids: CASLCTVIYEQYF.

The genes are TRBV11-2 and TRBJ2-7, with TRBD2 matching over 8 bases. CDR3 length equals 15 residues. V dropped 0 bases and J dropped 3; count of bases not matched to a gene: 4. The germline V gene has CDR1 SGHAT and CDR2 FQNNGV. The CDR3 region is CASSLDPGRGYEQYF. CDR3 sequence (DNA): TGTGCCAGCAGCTTAGATCCCGGGAGGGGCTACGAGCAGTACTTC.

The CDR3 sequence: CASSLRQGYNTEAFF. Here the CDR3 DNA reads TGTGCCAGCAGCTTACGACAGGGATACAACACTGAAGCTTTCTTT. V is TRBV11-1 and J is TRBJ1-1, with 7 nucleotides matching TRBD1. CDR1 is SGHAT and CDR2 is FQDESV in the germline V gene (reference sequence). The CDR3 sequence is 15 residues long. V trimming: 2 bases; J trimming: 2 bases; junction bases outside the gene matches: 5.

Points on this clone: The same CDR3 arises from other DNA sequences in this sample as well. The chain joins TRBV9 to TRBJ2-7; D possibly corresponds to TRBD2 (5 bases). The CDR3 has 14 residues. Germline CDR1 and CDR2: SGDLS and YYNGEE. The V gene lost 0 bases and the J gene lost 3 bases, with 10 bases spanning the gap. CDR3 sequence: CASSVGGADYEQYF. CDR3 nucleotide sequence: TGTGCCAGCAGCGTAGGAGGAGCGGACTACGAGCAGTACTTC.

The chain joins TRBV30 to TRBJ2-1; 11 bases line up with TRBD1. With 2 bases clipped from V and 8 bases from J, the junction kept 11 bases outside the gene matches. There are 16 residues in the CDR3. Germline V gene sequence: CDR1 GTSNPN, CDR2 SVGIG (reference sequence). The CDR3 DNA follows: TGTGCCTGGAGTAACGCCCGGGACAGGGGGTTTCATGAGCAGTTCTTC. Its protein product is CAWSNARDRGFHEQFF.

The chain links TRBV19 to TRBJ2-3, with 7 bases that match TRBD2. The V gene end was trimmed by 3 bases and the J gene end by 4 bases; junction bases not matched to a gene: 19. CDR3 length equals 19 residues. Germline V CDR1 and CDR2: LNHDA, SQIVND (reference sequence). DNA of the CDR3: TGTGCCAGTAGTATTCACCTTGTAGGTAGGCGGGAGATCCCAGATACGCAGTATTTT. Protein: CASSIHLVGRREIPDTQYF.

CDR3 bases: TGTGCCAGCAGCGTATCTTTTCGGAGCTCTGGGGCCAACGTCCTGACTTTC. It encodes CASSVSFRSSGANVLTF. V and J are TRBV9 and TRBJ2-6; D uncertain. V lost 1 base and J lost 0, with 11 bases in between. Germline V lookup: CDR1 SGDLS, CDR2 YYNGEE. The CDR3 is 17 amino acids. The full variable domain, in which reference TRBV9 and TRBJ2-6 provide the parts outside the CDR3, is DSGVTQTPKHLITATGQRVTLRCSPRSGDLSVYWYQQSLDQGLQFLIQYYNGEERAKGNILERFSAQQFPDLHSELNLSSLELGDSALYFCASSVSFRSSGANVLTFGAGSRLTVL.

The chain uses TRBV7-9 and TRBJ2-1; D possibly corresponds to TRBD1 (5 bases). This CDR3 has 14 amino acids. Germline CDR1 and CDR2: SEHNR and FQNEAQ (reference sequence). V lost 3 bases to trimming and J lost 3 bases, with 9 bases between them. CDR3 sequence reads: CASSFMTDYNEQFF. In DNA, the CDR3 is TGTGCCAGCAGCTTTATGACAGACTACAATGAGCAGTTCTTC.

Comments on this clone: This specimen includes other DNA sequences encoding the same CDR3. V and J are TRBV27 and TRBJ2-7; tentatively, D is TRBD2 (5 bases). With 3 bases removed from V and 4 bases from J, the gap between germline ends came to 13 bases. Germline CDR1 is MNHEY and CDR2 is SMNVEV (reference sequence). This CDR3 is 14 amino acids long. CDR3 nucleotides: TGTGCCAGCAGTTTGGGTGGGAGTGGGTACGAGCAGTACTTC. This codes for CASSLGGSGYEQYF.

In the case of this clone: Other DNA sequences in this sample translate to the same CDR3. The J gene is TRBJ2-1, the V gene TRBV27; D may be TRBD1 or TRBD2 (5 bases each). Per the germline V gene, CDR1 is MNHEY and CDR2 is SMNVEV (reference sequence). The CDR3 has 14 amino acids. Trimming took 3 bases from V and 1 from J, leaving 7 bases between them. CDR3 sequence: CASSFEGSYNEQFF. CDR3 DNA: TGTGCCAGCAGTTTCGAGGGGTCCTACAATGAGCAGTTCTTC.

The CDR3 DNA reads as TGTGCTAGTGGTTTGACCGAAGACGAGCAGTACTTC. Residues: CASGLTEDEQYF. The V and J genes are TRBV12-5 and TRBJ2-7; D not certain. Trimming took off 2 bases at V and 5 bases at J, with 7 bases between the two ends. CDR1 is LGHNT and CDR2 is FRNRAP in the germline V gene. This CDR3 comprises 12 residues.

This clone was detected only once. V gene TRBV9 combines with J gene TRBJ2-1; D gene uncertain. The CDR3 length is 14 residues. V lost 2 bases to trimming and J lost 6 bases, with 12 bases between them. Germline loops: CDR1 SGDLS, CDR2 YYNGEE. The CDR3 loop is CASSVLPRSNEQFF. In DNA form, the CDR3 reads TGTGCCAGCAGCGTCCTTCCTAGGAGCAATGAGCAGTTCTTC. Together with reference TRBV9 and TRBJ2-1, the CDR3 gives the full variable domain: DSGVTQTPKHLITATGQRVTLRCSPRSGDLSVYWYQQSLDQGLQFLIQYYNGEERAKGNILERFSAQQFPDLHSELNLSSLELGDSALYFCASSVLPRSNEQFFGPGTRLTVL.

The chain couples TRBV7-9 to TRBJ2-7; D may be TRBD1 (5 bases). V dropped 0 bases and J dropped 5 bases, with 14 bases sitting between them. The germline V gene encodes CDR1 SEHNR and CDR2 FQNEAQ (reference sequence). The CDR3 totals 15 residues. CDR3 protein: CASSLARQRGNEQYF. DNA of the CDR3: TGTGCCAGCAGCTTAGCTAGGCAAAGGGGAAACGAGCAGTACTTC.

The chain recombines TRBV28 with TRBJ2-7; no definite D call. V was trimmed by 6 bases and J by 7 bases, leaving 16 bases between them. In germline, CDR1 is MDHEN, CDR2 SYDVKM. CDR3 length equals 13 residues. In DNA, the CDR3 is TGTGCCAGCAGCCGAAGACCGTACGCGGAGCAGTACTTC. Translating gives CASSRRPYAEQYF.

The chain uses TRBV19 and TRBJ1-5; D remains ambiguous. CDR1 is LNHDA, CDR2 SQIVND, per germline (reference sequence). V was shortened by 4 bases and J by 0 bases, with 10 bases between the two germline ends. CDR3 size: 15 residues. The CDR3 is CASSRKGNSNQPQHF. CDR3 nucleotides: TGTGCCAGTAGTAGGAAAGGCAATAGCAATCAGCCCCAGCATTTT.

CDR3 bases: TGTGCCAGCAGCTTCAGGGGAAAGGCGGAGCAGTTCTTC. It yields the protein CASSFRGKAEQFF. This chain links TRBV7-9 with TRBJ2-1; possible D gene TRBD1, 6 bases. V was shortened by 3 bases and J by 10 bases, with 13 bases between the two germline ends. CDR1 SEHNR and CDR2 FQNEAQ come from the germline V gene (reference sequence). The CDR3 extends over 13 amino acids.

The V and J genes are TRBV4-3 and TRBJ2-7; D possibly corresponds to TRBD1 (6 bases). The germline gives CDR1 LGHNA, CDR2 YSLEER. Trimming shortened V by 3 bases and J by 7 bases, and 16 bases separated the two germline ends. CDR3 length: 14 residues. The CDR3 loop reads CASSQGRGVREQYF. The CDR3 DNA reads TGCGCCAGCAGCCAGGGCAGGGGCGTGAGGGAGCAGTACTTC.

This chain joins TRBV18 and TRBJ1-5; no clear D gene. This CDR3 spans 16 amino acids. V lost 3 bases to trimming and J lost 5 bases, with 17 bases between them. The germline V gene has CDR1 KGHSH and CDR2 LQKENI. CDR3 DNA: TGTGCCAGCTCACCGCCATATGCGGAGGGTTATCAGCCCCAGCATTTT. It encodes CASSPPYAEGYQPQHF.

This chain joins TRBV6-6 and TRBJ2-7, with D uncertain. CDR1 is MNHNY and CDR2 is SVGAGI in the germline V gene (reference sequence). Trimming pared 0 bases from V and 2 bases from J, leaving 8 bases between. This CDR3 spans 14 amino acids. For the CDR3, the DNA is TGTGCCAGCAGTTACTCGCCAGGACCCTACGAGCAGTACTTC. Its translation: CASSYSPGPYEQYF.

Comments on this clone: Distinct nucleotide sequences in the sample also encode this CDR3. This chain uses TRBV27 with TRBJ2-7, with 9 bases identical to TRBD1. The CDR3 extends over 16 amino acids. The germline CDR1 and CDR2 sequences are MNHEY and SMNVEV (reference sequence). V dropped 0 bases and J dropped 4; count of bases not matched to a gene: 7. The CDR3 here is CASSLSIGDRAYEQYF. The CDR3, as DNA: TGTGCCAGCAGTTTATCGATAGGGGACAGGGCGTACGAGCAGTACTTC.

The chain carries TRBV2 and TRBJ1-4; 7 bases fit TRBD1. The length of the CDR3 is 14 residues. Germline values: CDR1 SNHLY, CDR2 FYNNEI. Trimming took 8 bases from V and 4 from J; bases not matched to a gene: 7. CDR3 sequence (DNA): TGTGCCAGCTCGGACAGGATACATAATGAAAAACTGTTTTTT. It specifies CASSDRIHNEKLFF.

The chain joins TRBV11-2 to TRBJ2-5, with 9 bases lining up with TRBD1. J was trimmed by 4 bases and V by 5 bases; bases with no gene match: 8. Germline lookup yields CDR1 SGHAT and CDR2 FQNNGV. The CDR3 spans 15 residues. For the CDR3, the DNA is TGTGCCAGCAGCGGCCACAGGGGGCGAATAGAGACCCAGTACTTC. Translated: CASSGHRGRIETQYF.

The chain combines TRBV11-2 with TRBJ2-1; D is possibly TRBD2 (6 bases). The V and J ends lost 5 bases and 6 bases respectively, with 17 bases between them. From germline, CDR1 is SGHAT and CDR2 FQNNGV. The CDR3 is 15 residues long. The CDR3 sequence is CASSTRQRVANEQFF. DNA of the CDR3: TGTGCCAGCAGCACGCGCCAGCGGGTAGCCAATGAGCAGTTCTTC. Filled out from reference TRBV11-2 and TRBJ2-1, the complete variable domain reads EAGVAQSPRYKIIEKRQSVAFWCNPISGHATLYWYQQILGQGPKLLIQFQNNGVVDDSQLPKDRFSAERLKGVDSTLKIQPAKLEDSAVYLCASSTRQRVANEQFFGPGTRLTVL.

The chain employs TRBV7-2 and TRBJ2-2; TRBD2 aligns across 10 bases. Looked up from germline, CDR1 is SGHTA and CDR2 is FQGNSA. The CDR3 consists of 13 residues. In DNA form, the CDR3 reads TGTGCACGGCGTAGCGGGAGGACTGGGGAGCTGTTTTTT. This translates into CARRSGRTGELFF. Complete variable domain (other parts from reference TRBV7-2 and TRBJ2-2): GAGVSQSPSNKVTEKGKDVELRCDPISGHTALYWYRQSLGQGLEFLIYFQGNSAPDKSGLPSDRFSAERTGGSVSTLTIQRTQQEDSAVYLCARRSGRTGELFFGEGSRLTVL.

V usage is TRBV6-6 and J usage is TRBJ1-3; D call uncertain. CDR1 is MNHNY and CDR2 is SVGAGI in the germline V gene (reference sequence). The CDR3 length is 16 residues. With 5 bases removed from V and 0 bases from J, the gap between germline ends came to 14 bases. The CDR3 nucleotides read TGTGCCAGCAGTGGGCGGTTGACTTCCTCTGGAAACACCATATATTTT. Translated: CASSGRLTSSGNTIYF.